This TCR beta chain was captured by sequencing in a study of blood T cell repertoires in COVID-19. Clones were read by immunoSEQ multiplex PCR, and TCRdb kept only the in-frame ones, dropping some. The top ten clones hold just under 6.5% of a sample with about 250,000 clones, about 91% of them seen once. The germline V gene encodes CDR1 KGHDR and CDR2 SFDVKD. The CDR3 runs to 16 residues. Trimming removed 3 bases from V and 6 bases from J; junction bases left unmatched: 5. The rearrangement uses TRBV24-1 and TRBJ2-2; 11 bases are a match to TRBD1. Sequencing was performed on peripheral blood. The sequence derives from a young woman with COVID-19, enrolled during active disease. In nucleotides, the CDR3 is TGTGCCACCAGTGATCCCGGACAGGGGGCGGCCGGGGAGCTGTTTTTT. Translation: CATSDPGQGAAGELFF.